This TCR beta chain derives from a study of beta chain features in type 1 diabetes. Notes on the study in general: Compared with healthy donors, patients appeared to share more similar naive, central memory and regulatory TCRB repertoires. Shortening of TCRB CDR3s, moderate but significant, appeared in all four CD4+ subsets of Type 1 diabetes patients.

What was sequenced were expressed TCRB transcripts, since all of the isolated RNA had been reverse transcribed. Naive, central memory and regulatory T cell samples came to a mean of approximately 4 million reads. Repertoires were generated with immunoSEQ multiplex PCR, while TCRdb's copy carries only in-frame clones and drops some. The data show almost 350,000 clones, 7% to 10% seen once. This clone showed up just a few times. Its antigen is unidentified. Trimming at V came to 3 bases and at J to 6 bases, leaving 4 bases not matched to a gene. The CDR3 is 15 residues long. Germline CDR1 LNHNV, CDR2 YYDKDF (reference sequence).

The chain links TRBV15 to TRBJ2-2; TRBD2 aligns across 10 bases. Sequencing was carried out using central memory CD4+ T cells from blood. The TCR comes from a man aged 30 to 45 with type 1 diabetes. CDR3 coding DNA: TGTGCCACCAGCAGGCCGGGACTAGCGTCCGGGGAGCTGTTTTTT. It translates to CATSRPGLASGELFF.